The T cell receptor (beta chain) described here comes from a study of blood T cell repertoires in COVID-19. On the study more broadly: Acute and convalescent COVID-19 specimens originated in the United States, Italy and Spain. Nucleic acid was either cDNA or gDNA, and it came from T cells, B-cell-depleted T cells, or PBMCs.

Per the study methods: Using reference gene primer amplification, nucleated cell counts were estimated. Sequenced by immunoSEQ multiplex PCR; TCRdb stores in-frame clones only, minus some. V and J calls and clone size come straight from that table; D and trimming were deduced from the DNA. The sample holds approximately 180,000 clones, around nine tenths seen once. This CDR3 spans 16 amino acids. Trimming removed 7 bases at V and 2 bases at J, with 18 bases between. Germline-derived CDR1 and CDR2 are KGHDR and SFDVKD. The clonotype originates from a man aged 40-50 years with active or convalescent COVID-19. V and J are TRBV24-1 and TRBJ2-3; tentatively, D is TRBD2 (6 bases). Sample: peripheral blood. The DNA for the CDR3 is TGTGCCACCAGGGGCCGGCGGGATCCCTTCACAGATACGCAGTATTTT. It encodes CATRGRRDPFTDTQYF.